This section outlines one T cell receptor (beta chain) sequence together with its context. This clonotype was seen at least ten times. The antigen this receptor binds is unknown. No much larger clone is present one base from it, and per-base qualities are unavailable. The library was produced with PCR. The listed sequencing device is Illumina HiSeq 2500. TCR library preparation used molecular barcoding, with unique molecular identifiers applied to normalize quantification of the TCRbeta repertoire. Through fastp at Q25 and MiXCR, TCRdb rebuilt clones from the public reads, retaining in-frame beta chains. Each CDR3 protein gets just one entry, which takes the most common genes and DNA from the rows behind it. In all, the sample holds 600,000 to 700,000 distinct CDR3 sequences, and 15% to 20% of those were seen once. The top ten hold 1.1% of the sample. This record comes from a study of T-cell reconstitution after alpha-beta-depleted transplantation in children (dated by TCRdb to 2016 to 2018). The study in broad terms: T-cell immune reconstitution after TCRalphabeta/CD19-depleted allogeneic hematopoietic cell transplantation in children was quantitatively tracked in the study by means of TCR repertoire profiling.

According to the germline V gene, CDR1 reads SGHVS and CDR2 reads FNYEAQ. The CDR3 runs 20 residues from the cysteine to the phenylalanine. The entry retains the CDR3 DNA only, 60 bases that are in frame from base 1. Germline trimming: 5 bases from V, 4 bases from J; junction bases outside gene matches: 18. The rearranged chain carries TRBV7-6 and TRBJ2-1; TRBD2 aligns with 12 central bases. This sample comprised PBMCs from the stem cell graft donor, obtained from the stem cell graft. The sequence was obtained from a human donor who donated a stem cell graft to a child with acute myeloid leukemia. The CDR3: CASSPQRVASGGVEYNEQFF. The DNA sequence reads TGTGCCAGCAGCCCCCAGAGGGTGGCTAGCGGGGGGGTAGAATACAATGAGCAGTTCTTC.